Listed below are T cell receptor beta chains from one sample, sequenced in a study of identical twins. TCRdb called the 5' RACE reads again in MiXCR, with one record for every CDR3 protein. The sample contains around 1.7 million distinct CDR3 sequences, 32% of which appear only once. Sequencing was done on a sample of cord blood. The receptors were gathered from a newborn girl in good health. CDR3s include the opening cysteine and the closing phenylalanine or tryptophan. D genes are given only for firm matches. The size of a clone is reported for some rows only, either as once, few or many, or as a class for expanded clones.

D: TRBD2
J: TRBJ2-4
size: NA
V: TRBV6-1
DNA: TGTGCCAGCACTCCCCTACTAGCGGGAGGCCCCAAAAACATTCAGTACTTC
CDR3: CASTPLLAGGPKNIQYF

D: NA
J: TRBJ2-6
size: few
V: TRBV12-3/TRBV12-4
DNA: TGTGCCAGCAGTAACAGGGTAGCTGGGGCCAACGTCCTGACTTTC
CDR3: CASSNRVAGANVLTF

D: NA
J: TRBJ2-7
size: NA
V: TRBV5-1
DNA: TGCGCCAGCAGCTTGTATTGGGGAGGGGGACTACGACATCCCTACGAGCAGTACTTC
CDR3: CASSLYWGGGLRHPYEQYF

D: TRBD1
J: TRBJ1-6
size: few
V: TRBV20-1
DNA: TGCAGTGCTAGAATTATGACAGGGGGGTATAATTCACCCCTCCACTTT
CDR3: CSARIMTGGYNSPLHF

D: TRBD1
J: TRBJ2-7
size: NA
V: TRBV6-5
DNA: TGTGCCAGCAGTTGGACAGGGTATAGCCCCTACGAGCAGTACTTC
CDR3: CASSWTGYSPYEQYF

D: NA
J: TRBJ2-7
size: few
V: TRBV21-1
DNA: TGTGCCAGCACATCGGGAGTGGGTCCTCGTGAGCAGTACTTC
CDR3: CASTSGVGPREQYF

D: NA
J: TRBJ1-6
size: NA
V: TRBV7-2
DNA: TGTGCCAGCAGGAAGGACAACTCCTATAATTCACCCCTCCACTTT
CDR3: CASRKDNSYNSPLHF

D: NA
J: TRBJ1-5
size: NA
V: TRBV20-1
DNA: TGCAGTGCCCGTTTTGGTAGCAATCAGCCCCAGCATTTT
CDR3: CSARFGSNQPQHF

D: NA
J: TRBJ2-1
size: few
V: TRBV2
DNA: TGTGCCAGCAGACTGCTGGTAGGTGGAAATGAGCAGTTCTTC
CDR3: CASRLLVGGNEQFF

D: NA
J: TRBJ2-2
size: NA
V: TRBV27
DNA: TGTGCCAGCAGTTTGGGGAGACGGTTCGGGACCGGGGAGCTGTTTTTT
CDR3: CASSLGRRFGTGELFF

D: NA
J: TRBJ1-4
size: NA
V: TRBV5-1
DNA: TGCGCCAGCAGCAAGGGACAAGAGAATGAAAAACTGTTTTTT
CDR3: CASSKGQENEKLFF

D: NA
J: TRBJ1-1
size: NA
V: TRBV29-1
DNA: TGCAGCGTTGACGGAGAATTTGAAGCTTTCTTT
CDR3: CSVDGEFEAFF

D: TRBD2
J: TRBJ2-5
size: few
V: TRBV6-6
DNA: TGTGCCAGCAGTTACCCGGGACTAGCGGGCCAAGAGACCCAGTACTTC
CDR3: CASSYPGLAGQETQYF

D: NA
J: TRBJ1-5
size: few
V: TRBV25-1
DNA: TGTGCCAGCAGTGAATGGGGCAGTCATAGCAATCAGCCCCAGCATTTT
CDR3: CASSEWGSHSNQPQHF

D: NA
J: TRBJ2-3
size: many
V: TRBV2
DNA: TGTGCCAGCAGTGAACCCAATCTATCGGATACGCAGTATTTT
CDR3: CASSEPNLSDTQYF

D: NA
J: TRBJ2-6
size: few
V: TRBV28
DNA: TGTGCCGTTTCGACAGGACCCACTTCTGGGGCCAACGTCCTGACTTTC
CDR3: CAVSTGPTSGANVLTF

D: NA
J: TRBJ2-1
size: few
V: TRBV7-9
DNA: TGCGCCAGCAGCTTGGTTAGCGACAATGAGCAGTTCTTC
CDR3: CASSLVSDNEQFF

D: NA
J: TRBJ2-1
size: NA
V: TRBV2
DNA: TGTGCCAGCAGTGAAAGGGGACTGTACTACAATGAGCAGTTCTTC
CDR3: CASSERGLYYNEQFF

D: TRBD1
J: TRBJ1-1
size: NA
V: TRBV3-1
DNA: TGTGCCAGCAGCCTAGGACAGGGGATGTTAGCTTTCTTT
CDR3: CASSLGQGMLAFF

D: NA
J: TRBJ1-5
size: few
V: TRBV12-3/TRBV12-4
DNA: TGTGCCAGCAGTTTGATACAGGGCGGTCAGCCCCAGCATTTT
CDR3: CASSLIQGGQPQHF

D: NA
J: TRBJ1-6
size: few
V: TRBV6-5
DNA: TGTGCCAGCAGTTCCCGCCCTACAGGGTGGGATTCACCCCTCCACTTT
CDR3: CASSSRPTGWDSPLHF

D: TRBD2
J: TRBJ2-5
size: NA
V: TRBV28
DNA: TGTGCCAGCAGCTCCTTCCGCTGGACTAGCGGCTGCATATGGTACTTC
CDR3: CASSSFRWTSGCIWYF

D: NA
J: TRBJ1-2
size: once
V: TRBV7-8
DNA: TGTGCCAGCTGCACACAGGGTTACTATGGCTACACCTTC
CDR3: CASCTQGYYGYTF

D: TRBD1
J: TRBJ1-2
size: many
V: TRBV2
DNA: TGTGCCAGCAGTGGGGACAGGGTATCCTATGGCTACACCTTC
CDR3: CASSGDRVSYGYTF

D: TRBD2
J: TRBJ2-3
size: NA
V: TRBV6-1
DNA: TGTGCCAGCAGTGTAGGACTAGGGCGCACAGATACGCAGTATTTT
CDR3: CASSVGLGRTDTQYF

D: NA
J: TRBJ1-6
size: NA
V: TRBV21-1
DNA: TGTGCCAGCAGCAGGCGCAGCAATAGGTCATGGTCCTATAATTCACCCCTCCACTTT
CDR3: CASSRRSNRSWSYNSPLHF

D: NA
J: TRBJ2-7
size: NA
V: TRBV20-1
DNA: TGCAGTGCTAGAGATCTCGCCAAAACGTACACTGAGCAGTACTTC
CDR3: CSARDLAKTYTEQYF

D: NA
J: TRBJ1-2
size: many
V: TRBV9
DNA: TGTGCCAGCAGCGGGGAATACAGTCGGCGGAGTGGCTACACCTTC
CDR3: CASSGEYSRRSGYTF

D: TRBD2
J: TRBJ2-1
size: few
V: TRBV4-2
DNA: TGTGCCAGCAGCTTCGGGACTAGCGGATTCTACAATGAGCAGTTCTTC
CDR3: CASSFGTSGFYNEQFF

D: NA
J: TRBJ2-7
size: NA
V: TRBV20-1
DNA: TGCAGTGCTAGAGATATCCAGGATACCTACGAGCAGTACTTC
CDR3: CSARDIQDTYEQYF

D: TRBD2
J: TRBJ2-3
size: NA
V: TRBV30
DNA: TGTGCCTGGAGGATAGCGGGGGCAAATACGCAGTATTTT
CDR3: CAWRIAGANTQYF

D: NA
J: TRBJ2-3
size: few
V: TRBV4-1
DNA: TGCGCCAGCAGCCAAGTCCCAATTAGCACAGATACGCAGTATTTT
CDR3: CASSQVPISTDTQYF

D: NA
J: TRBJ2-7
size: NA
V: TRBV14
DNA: TGTGCCGGCAGCCAAGAGGGGACTGTCTCCTACGAGCAGTACTTC
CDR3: CAGSQEGTVSYEQYF

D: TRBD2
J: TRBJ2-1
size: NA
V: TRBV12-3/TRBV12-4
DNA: TGTGCCAGCAGCCCCCCCCTACCGGGGGGGCCAAGCTACAATGAGCAGTTCTTC
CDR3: CASSPPLPGGPSYNEQFF

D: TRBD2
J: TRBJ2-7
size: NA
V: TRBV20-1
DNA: TGCAGTGCTAGATATAAGCGGGGGCCTACGTACGAGCAGTACTTC
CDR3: CSARYKRGPTYEQYF

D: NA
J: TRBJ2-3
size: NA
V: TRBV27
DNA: TGTGCCAGCAGTTTATCGAGCCAGGGCCGTAGCACAGATACGCAGTATTTT
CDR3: CASSLSSQGRSTDTQYF

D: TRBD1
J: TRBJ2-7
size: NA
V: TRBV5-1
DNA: TGCGCCAGCAGCTCCCGGGACAGGCGTTCCTACGAGCAGTACTTC
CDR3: CASSSRDRRSYEQYF

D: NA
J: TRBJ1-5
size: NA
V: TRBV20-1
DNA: TGCAGTGCTAGAGAACAGACTTATAGCGATCAGCCCCAGCATTTT
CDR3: CSAREQTYSDQPQHF

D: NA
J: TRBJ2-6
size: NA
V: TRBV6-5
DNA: TGTGCCAGCAGTTACTCCAAAACCTCTGGGGCCAACGTCCTGACTTTC
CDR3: CASSYSKTSGANVLTF

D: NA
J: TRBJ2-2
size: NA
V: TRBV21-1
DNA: TGTGCCAGCAGCAAAATCCAGGCGGGGAACACCGGGGAGCTGTTTTTT
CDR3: CASSKIQAGNTGELFF

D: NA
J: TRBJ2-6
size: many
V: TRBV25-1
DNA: TGTGCCAGCAGTGAATTAGTGACTGGGGCCAACGTCCTGACTTTC
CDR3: CASSELVTGANVLTF

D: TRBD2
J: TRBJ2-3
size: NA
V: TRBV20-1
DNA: TGCAGTGCTTTTTCGGGACTAGCGGGAGATACGCAGTATTTT
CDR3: CSAFSGLAGDTQYF

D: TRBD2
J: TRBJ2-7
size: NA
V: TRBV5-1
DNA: TGCGCCAGCAGCTCAATAGCGGGAGTGGGCGAGCAGTACTTC
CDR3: CASSSIAGVGEQYF

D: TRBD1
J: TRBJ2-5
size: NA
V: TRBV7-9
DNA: TGTGCCAGCAGCTCCGACAGGGGGCGAGGAGAGACCCAGTACTTC
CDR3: CASSSDRGRGETQYF

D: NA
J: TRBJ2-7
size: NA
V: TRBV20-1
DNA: TGCAGTGCTAGGGTATCAGCTTGGCCCTACGAGCAGTACTTC
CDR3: CSARVSAWPYEQYF

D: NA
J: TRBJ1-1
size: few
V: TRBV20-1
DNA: TGCAGTGCTAGGTTCGCGGGGTTGGCTGAAGCTTTCTTT
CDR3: CSARFAGLAEAFF

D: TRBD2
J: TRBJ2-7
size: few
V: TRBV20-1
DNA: TGCAGTGCTAGTTATCGGGCTAGCGGGGACTACGAGCAGTACTTC
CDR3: CSASYRASGDYEQYF

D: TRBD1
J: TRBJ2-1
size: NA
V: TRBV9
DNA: TGTGCCAGCAGCGTAGAAGGGACAGTTTACAATGAGCAGTTCTTC
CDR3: CASSVEGTVYNEQFF

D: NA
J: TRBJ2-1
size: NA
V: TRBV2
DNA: TGTGCCAGAACCTACCGGGGGTACAATGAGCAGTTCTTC
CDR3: CARTYRGYNEQFF

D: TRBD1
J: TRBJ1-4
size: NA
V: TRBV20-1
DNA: TGCAGTGCTGCACAGGGGGCGCGCATTGAAAAACTGTTTTTT
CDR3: CSAAQGARIEKLFF

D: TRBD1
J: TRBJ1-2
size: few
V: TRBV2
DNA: TGTGCCAGCAGTGACCTTCAGGGGGGTAGCTATGGCTACACCTTC
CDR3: CASSDLQGGSYGYTF

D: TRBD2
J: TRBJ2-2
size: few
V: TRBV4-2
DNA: TGTGCCAGCAGTCCAGCGGGGGCTAACACCGGGGAGCTGTTTTTT
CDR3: CASSPAGANTGELFF

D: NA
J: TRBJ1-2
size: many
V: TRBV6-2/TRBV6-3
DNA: TGTGCCAGCAGTTACTCGACGACTAACTATGGCTACACCTTC
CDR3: CASSYSTTNYGYTF

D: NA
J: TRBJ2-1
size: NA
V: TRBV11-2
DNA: TGTGCCAGCAGCTTAGTTCCCATGGGGGACAATGAGCAGTTCTTC
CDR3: CASSLVPMGDNEQFF

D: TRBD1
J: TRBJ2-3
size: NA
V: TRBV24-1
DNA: TGTGCCACCAGTGATAGGGACAGGGCGAGGACAGATACGCAGTATTTT
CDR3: CATSDRDRARTDTQYF